A selection of T cell receptor beta chains follows, all from one sample in a study of post-analysis software for immune sequencing data. In TCRdb, the PCR reads were re-called with MiXCR into one record per CDR3 protein. The sample has about 460,000 distinct CDR3 sequences, roughly 45% seen once. Sequencing was done on a sample of blood. The source is a girl under 18 with multiple sclerosis. CDR3s leave out the opening cysteine and the closing phenylalanine or tryptophan. Fields, in order: J gene, clone size, V gene, CDR3 protein. Not every row has a clone size; where given, it reads once, few, many or a size class.

j_call: TRBJ1-1
clone_size: NA
v_call: TRBV5-1
cdr3_aa: ASSLNSGRANTEAF

j_call: TRBJ2-7
clone_size: few
v_call: TRBV10-2
cdr3_aa: ASSEGTGARYEQY

j_call: TRBJ2-7
clone_size: few
v_call: TRBV16
cdr3_aa: ASSQSSLAYEQY

j_call: TRBJ1-1
clone_size: NA
v_call: TRBV7-2
cdr3_aa: ASSLDGVNTEAF

j_call: TRBJ2-1
clone_size: NA
v_call: TRBV20-1
cdr3_aa: SAPGTSGLNEQF

j_call: TRBJ2-1
clone_size: NA
v_call: TRBV20-1
cdr3_aa: SALRAYNEQF

j_call: TRBJ2-7
clone_size: NA
v_call: TRBV7-8
cdr3_aa: ASSLLAGLSSYEQY

j_call: TRBJ1-6
clone_size: NA
v_call: TRBV6-5
cdr3_aa: ASSSINSPLH

j_call: TRBJ1-1
clone_size: few
v_call: TRBV9
cdr3_aa: ASSVDGNTEAF

j_call: TRBJ2-1
clone_size: NA
v_call: TRBV20-1
cdr3_aa: SASTQVDFYNEQF

j_call: TRBJ2-1
clone_size: few
v_call: TRBV28
cdr3_aa: ASSFLAESSYNEQF

j_call: TRBJ1-5
clone_size: NA
v_call: TRBV15
cdr3_aa: ATSTTDIPPQH